These 23 T cell receptor beta chains were sequenced from one sample in a study of blood T cell repertoires in COVID-19 (TCRdb year 2020). The library was generated by the immunoSEQ multiplex PCR assay. In TCRdb, the immuneACCESS table is reduced to in-frame sequences with V and J assigned. These tables do not hold every clone; where another copy was compared, an unresolved V gene accounts for under half, and the others remain unexplained. For this sample the table gives tens of thousands of clones, of which about 85% were detected only once. About 9.5% of the sample lies in the top ten. Sequencing was carried out using peripheral blood. The source is a human donor with acute or convalescent COVID-19. The donor label of this sample is uncertain.

This sequence joins TRBV28 and TRBJ1-1, with TRBD1 matching over 11 bases. The CDR3 covers 13 residues. Looked up from germline, CDR1 is MDHEN and CDR2 is SYDVKM. Germline trimming cut 4 bases from V and 10 bases from J; bases unmatched to any gene: 5. CDR3 DNA: TGTGCCAGCAGTTCAAGGGACAGGGGGAGAGCTTTCTTT. As protein: CASSSRDRGRAFF.

This clone is a singleton in its sample. The V and J genes are TRBV19 and TRBJ2-3; 10 bases map to TRBD1. CDR1 is LNHDA and CDR2 is SQIVND in the germline V gene (reference sequence). V trimming: 5 bases; J trimming: 0 bases; junction bases outside the gene matches: 5. CDR3 length: 16 amino acids. DNA of the CDR3: TGTGCCAGTAGTTTAGGGACAGGGGCTAGCACAGATACGCAGTATTTT. Its translation: CASSLGTGASTDTQYF.

The chain combines TRBV5-4 with TRBJ2-7; 11 bases match TRBD2. Germline loops: CDR1 SGHNT, CDR2 YYREEE (reference sequence). CDR3 length: 14 residues. Trimming took 4 bases from V and 2 from J; bases not matched to a gene: 2. The CDR3 sequence is CASSLAGGTYEQYV. In DNA, the CDR3 is TGTGCCAGCAGCCTAGCGGGGGGTACCTACGAGCAGTACGTC.

The chain combines TRBV6-5 with TRBJ2-7, with TRBD1 as a possible D gene (6 bases). This CDR3 region has 14 residues. V lost 2 bases to trimming and J lost 6 bases, with 14 bases between them. CDR1 and CDR2 (germline): MNHEY, SVGAGI. DNA for the CDR3: TGTGCCAGCAGTTACCAGGGCAGGGGTTCCGAGCAGTACGTC. It is translated as CASSYQGRGSEQYV.

The rearrangement joins TRBV19 to TRBJ2-1; TRBD2 matches 13 bases. With V trimmed by 5 bases and J by 4 bases, 5 bases remained unmatched. The CDR3 contains 16 residues. The germline V gene has CDR1 LNHDA and CDR2 SQIVND (reference sequence). DNA for the CDR3: TGTGCCAGTAGTGTCCGGACTAGCGGGAGTTACAATGAGCAGTTCTTC. This codes for CASSVRTSGSYNEQFF.

The J gene is TRBJ1-2, the V gene TRBV19; possibly TRBD1 for D (6 bases). CDR3 size: 18 residues. V was cut by 7 bases and J by 8 bases, with 32 bases left in between. Germline CDR1 LNHDA, CDR2 SQIVND (reference sequence). DNA for the CDR3: TGTGCCAGTAACGCCTACAGGGACCAGGCCTTTCCCCGCCTCGGCTACACCTTC. Amino acids: CASNAYRDQAFPRLGYTF.

This clone was found once. The CDR3 nucleotides read TGTGCCAGCAGTTACTTAATGAGCCGTGAGCAGTTCTTC. Protein sequence: CASSYLMSREQFF. V is TRBV6-5 and J is TRBJ2-1; no clear D gene. V shed 1 base and J shed 9 bases, with 10 bases lying between them. Germline lookup yields CDR1 MNHEY and CDR2 SVGAGI. The CDR3 covers 13 residues.

The chain carries TRBV10-2 and TRBJ1-6; 12 bases line up with TRBD1. Losses at the gene ends were 2 bases for V and 2 bases for J; bases not matched to a gene: 1. Germline loops: CDR1 WSHSY, CDR2 SAAADI. The CDR3 has 17 residues. In DNA, the CDR3 is TGCGCCAGCAGTGAGGGGACAGGGGGCGCCTATAATTCACCCCTCCACTTT. Its protein is CASSEGTGGAYNSPLHF.

This rearrangement joins TRBV11-2 to TRBJ2-4, with D unclear. Germline V CDR1 and CDR2: SGHAT, FQNNGV. CDR3 length: 13 amino acids. V lost 0 bases to trimming and J lost 7 bases, with 7 bases between them. In DNA, the CDR3 is TGTGCCAGCAGCTTAGATCGTTCGAACATTCAGTACTTC. Translated, it gives CASSLDRSNIQYF. Full variable domain (remainder filled in from reference TRBV11-2 and TRBJ2-4): EAGVAQSPRYKIIEKRQSVAFWCNPISGHATLYWYQQILGQGPKLLIQFQNNGVVDDSQLPKDRFSAERLKGVDSTLKIQPAKLEDSAVYLCASSLDRSNIQYFGAGTRLSVL.

The chain links TRBV12-3 or TRBV12-4 to TRBJ2-7; the D gene is possibly TRBD1 (5 bases). The V and J ends lost 4 bases and 6 bases respectively, with 7 bases between them. The CDR3 sequence is 11 residues long. The CDR3 here is CASSYDSEQYF. The CDR3 DNA reads TGTGCCAGCAGTTACGACAGCGAGCAGTACTTC.

The gene calls are TRBV12-3 or TRBV12-4 and TRBJ2-1; the D is unclear. This CDR3 has 13 residues. The germline V and J ends were trimmed by 7 bases and 10 bases, with 17 bases remaining between them. CDR3: CASTQVSSGEQFF. The CDR3 DNA is TGTGCCAGCACCCAGGTATCCTCTGGGGAGCAGTTCTTC.

This clone was counted once. As DNA, the CDR3 is TGTGCCAGCAGCCCCTCCCTGTTGTCTGAAGCTTTCTTT. It encodes CASSPSLLSEAFF. This chain uses TRBV9 with TRBJ1-1; no definite D call. CDR1 SGDLS and CDR2 YYNGEE come from the germline V gene. The CDR3 is made up of 13 amino acids. Trimming removed 4 bases from V and 6 bases from J, with 13 bases in between.

The chain links TRBV30 to TRBJ1-5; D is unclear. The germline V gene encodes CDR1 GTSNPN and CDR2 SVGIG (reference sequence). The germline V and J ends were trimmed by 0 bases and 2 bases, with 8 bases remaining between them. The CDR3 has 14 amino acids. CDR3 in DNA: TGTGCCTGGAGTGTACTGATGGGCAATCAGCCCCAGCATTTT. It is translated as CAWSVLMGNQPQHF.

This clone was seen once. The genes are TRBV12-3 or TRBV12-4 and TRBJ2-1, with a weak D call TRBD2 (6 bases). Trimming removed 2 bases from V and 6 bases from J, with 8 bases in between. The CDR3 is 13 amino acids. The CDR3 region has the DNA TGTGCCAGCAGTTTAATCGGGAGCAATGAGCAGTTCTTC. This gives the protein CASSLIGSNEQFF.

The chain carries TRBV7-9 and TRBJ1-1, with D unclear. The V and J ends lost 1 base and 11 bases respectively, with 20 bases between them. Germline V gives CDR1 SEHNR, CDR2 FQNEAQ (reference sequence). The CDR3 runs to 15 residues. Here the CDR3 reads CASSLVSAGITGAFF. CDR3 nucleotides: TGTGCCAGCAGCTTAGTATCCGCCGGGATTACGGGTGCTTTCTTT.

This chain connects TRBV18 to TRBJ2-7; TRBD2 might be the D (6 bases). The germline gives CDR1 KGHSH, CDR2 LQKENI. The CDR3 extends over 16 amino acids. V gave up 3 bases and J gave up 5 bases, with 20 bases separating them. DNA for the CDR3: TGTGCCAGCTCACCTTCTCGGGACTGGCGTCGGGACGAGCAGTACTTC. It is translated as CASSPSRDWRRDEQYF.

This clone was seen only a few times. This chain links TRBV2 with TRBJ2-2, with a tentative D call TRBD1 (6 bases). The CDR3 is made up of 13 amino acids. The V and J ends lost 10 bases and 2 bases respectively, with 11 bases between them. Germline CDR1 is SNHLY and CDR2 is FYNNEI. The CDR3 protein is CATTGSNTGELFF. The CDR3 DNA follows: TGTGCCACCACAGGGAGTAACACCGGGGAGCTGTTTTTT.

V is TRBV19 and J is TRBJ1-5; the D gene is possibly TRBD1 (6 bases). The V and J ends lost 3 bases and 4 bases respectively, with 10 bases between them. Per the germline V gene, CDR1 is LNHDA and CDR2 is SQIVND (reference sequence). This CDR3 is 14 amino acids long. Here the CDR3 DNA reads TGTGCCAGTAGTATTGGGACAATTAATCAGCCCCAGCATTTT. Protein: CASSIGTINQPQHF.

V and J are TRBV24-1 and TRBJ2-1; TRBD1 aligns across 7 bases. The length of the CDR3 is 17 residues. Trimming took 2 bases from V and 8 from J; bases not matched to a gene: 14. Germline V gene data show CDR1 as KGHDR and CDR2 as SFDVKD. CDR3 sequence (DNA): TGTGCCACCAGTGATTCCGTCAAGGGACAGAACCTAGATGAGCAGTTCTTC. Translating gives CATSDSVKGQNLDEQFF.

J is TRBJ2-1 and V is TRBV6-4, with TRBD1 identical over 9 bases. Germline CDR1 and CDR2: MRHNA and SNTAGT. The CDR3 is made up of 19 amino acids. The trim removed 2 bases at V and 7 bases at J, leaving 18 bases unmatched. CDR3 coding DNA: TGTGCCAGCAGTGACCCAATACAGGGGGCTCGGGGGAATTTAAATGAGCAGTTCTTC. Translation: CASSDPIQGARGNLNEQFF.

The chain couples TRBV29-1 to TRBJ2-7; TRBD2 aligns across 7 bases. Germline assignment: CDR1 SQVTM and CDR2 ANQGSEA. After removal of 6 bases from V and 2 bases from J, the junction contained 4 bases not matched to a gene. The CDR3 consists of 12 residues. CDR3 region: CSVASGTYEQYF. The CDR3 bases are TGCAGCGTAGCTAGCGGAACCTACGAGCAGTACTTC.

The chain has TRBV5-4 and TRBJ1-2, with 8 bases identical to TRBD1. J was trimmed by 1 base and V by 3 bases; bases with no gene match: 5. Looked up from germline, CDR1 is SGHNT and CDR2 is YYREEE (reference sequence). CDR3 length equals 15 residues. The DNA for the CDR3 is TGTGCCAGCAGCTCGACAGGGGCTATTAACTATGGCTACACCTTC. Residues: CASSSTGAINYGYTF.

The rearrangement uses TRBV28 and TRBJ2-3; TRBD2 matches at 10 bases. The CDR3 extends over 17 amino acids. The V and J ends lost 4 bases and 1 base, in that order; junction bases with no gene match: 8. CDR1 and CDR2 from the germline V gene are MDHEN and SYDVKM. CDR3 in DNA: TGTGCCAGCAGTTCCGGACTAGCGGATATACGCACAGATACGCAGTATTTT. Amino acid sequence: CASSSGLADIRTDTQYF. Full variable domain (remainder filled in from reference TRBV28 and TRBJ2-3): DVKVTQSSRYLVKRTGEKVFLECVQDMDHENMFWYRQDPGLGLRLIYFSYDVKMKEKGDIPEGYSVSREKKERFSLILESASTNQTSMYLCASSSGLADIRTDTQYFGPGTRLTVL.